Listed below are T cell receptor beta chains from one sample, sequenced in a study of shared clonotypes between healthy human individuals. The protocol was immunoSEQ multiplex PCR, while the TCRdb copy is restricted to in-frame clones and leaves out a portion. Found here are about 1.1 million clones, roughly 74% of them singletons; the top ten hold roughly 0.56%. The sequenced material came from memory CD4+ T cells from PBMCs. Source of these receptors: a man in his late teens or twenties in good health. Some clones in this sample may be carry-over from other donors' samples. Each CDR3 is given without its conserved first and last residue. Fields, in order: J gene, CDR3 length, V gene, clone size, CDR3 protein. Size is stated for part of the rows, as once, few or many counts, or as a class when the clone is expanded.

>TRBJ2-1|13|TRBV6-5|NA
ASRERTGAYNEQF
>TRBJ1-1|12|TRBV6-5|NA
ASSSDGQNTEAF
>TRBJ2-6|13|TRBV2|once
ASSPDSSGANVLT
>TRBJ2-2|12|TRBV11-3|NA
ASSRQGNTGELF
>TRBJ1-4|11|TRBV15|NA
ATSRERGTKLF
>TRBJ2-7|12|TRBV6-1|NA
ASSYSTDSYEQY
>TRBJ2-7|9|TRBV19|NA
ASNGSYEQY
>TRBJ2-4|12|TRBV7-8|NA
ASSFYPAKNIQY
>TRBJ2-7|14|TRBV7-2|NA
ASTQSASGVPYEQY
>TRBJ2-1|12|TRBV2|NA
ASSPSGSYNEQF
>TRBJ2-5|17|TRBV7-2|NA
ASSFYRGLGPRGQETQY
>TRBJ2-7|10|TRBV6-1|once
ASSTGDYEQY
>TRBJ2-2|11|TRBV5-6|NA
ASSRLGTGELF
>TRBJ1-2|11|TRBV28|NA
ASSPGLNYGYT
>TRBJ1-3|14|TRBV2|NA
ASSVYRALSGNTIY
>TRBJ2-7|13|TRBV7-9|few
ASSYRQQPSDEQY
>TRBJ1-2|15|TRBV10-3|NA
AISPGTGGGGGFGYT
>NA|10|TRBV7-6|NA
ASSPRGREQY
>TRBJ1-5|12|TRBV4-1|NA
ASSQGTSNQPQH
>TRBJ1-4|11|TRBV27|NA
ASSFERREKLF
>TRBJ2-7|13|TRBV15|NA
ATSREPGRSYEQY
>TRBJ2-2|14|TRBV6-6|NA
ASSYSGTSVAGELF
>TRBJ2-2|14|TRBV7-2|NA
ASRSGLAGDTGELF
>TRBJ1-6|14|TRBV25-1|NA
ASSEYGPGDNSPLH
>TRBJ2-3|10|TRBV11-3|NA
ASSPGSDTQY
>TRBJ2-3|12|TRBV4-2|NA
ASSQDRLTDTQY
>TRBJ2-1|11|TRBV9|NA
ASSVTSGYEQF
>TRBJ2-1|15|TRBV7-8|once
ASSPQGNSGRGNEQF
>TRBJ2-1|16|TRBV27|NA
ASSYPRMGGQIGNEQF
>TRBJ2-2|11|TRBV5-8|few
ASSFGGTGELF
>TRBJ1-1|13|TRBV19|NA
ASSIGRVKSTEAF
>TRBJ1-5|13|TRBV27|many
ASSTNGDSNQPQH
>TRBJ1-5|12|TRBV2|NA
ASRDQGPNQPQH
>TRBJ2-2|13|TRBV10-1|once
ASSDGLGGTGELF
>TRBJ1-5|13|TRBV2|NA
ASSNMGQGNQPQH
>TRBJ2-3|15|TRBV5-1|NA
ASSSSWAGGSTDTQY
>TRBJ1-2|11|TRBV18|NA
ASSPQGDYGYT